This is a list of T cell receptor beta chains from one sample in a study of cytomegalovirus exposure and HLA in healthy donors. Sequencing used immunoSEQ multiplex PCR; TCRdb keeps in-frame clones, though not all of them. The sample shows 180,000 or so clones, 78% of them seen only once. The sample comprised PBMCs. Receptors were obtained from a female donor in good health and CMV-seronegative. CDR3s include the opening cysteine and the closing phenylalanine or tryptophan. Clone sizes are given selectively: once, few, many, or a class where the clone is expanded.

abundance,v_gene,j_gene,CDR3aa
.,TRBV27,TRBJ1-2,CASSPWTGHGYGYTF
.,TRBV11-1,TRBJ2-2,CASSPWTGEFPGELFF
.,TRBV7-2,TRBJ1-2,CASSLGGQGRLYNYGYTF
.,TRBV27,TRBJ2-5,CASSLRLAGETQYF
.,TRBV6-1,TRBJ2-4,CASTTGDLAKNIQYF
.,TRBV7-3,TRBJ1-1,CASSFAGQNTEAFF
few,TRBV28,TRBJ2-2,CASSIQVAVTGELFF
.,TRBV7-7,TRBJ2-3,CASAASGDTDTQYF
.,TRBV19,TRBJ2-1,CASSLGEGRNEQFF
.,TRBV6-4,TRBJ2-2,CASRLAGDTGELFF
.,TRBV11-2,TRBJ1-5,CASSLGDGSYSNQPQHF
.,TRBV4-1,TRBJ1-2,CASSQVGASRGLGYTF
.,TRBV7-2,TRBJ2-1,CASSLGRLGTRRQFF
.,TRBV7-8,TRBJ2-3,CASSLGGRWGRNTDTQYF
few,TRBV6-4,TRBJ2-1,CASSDENRGGDEQFF
.,TRBV5-1,TRBJ1-2,CASSPGQGLGYTF